Each of the 7 T cell receptor beta chains below was sequenced from the same sample in a study of human T cells and chemical hapten exposure. Time point denoted: patch test 1, 2 weeks after DPC sensitization. This sample's treatment: therapeutic diphenylcyclopropenone sensitization with weekly scalp DPC. TCRdb fed the RACE reads into MiXCR, producing one record per CDR3 protein. Here the sample spans fewer than 100,000 distinct CDR3 sequences, roughly 12% being singletons. The source was whole blood, collected in connection with sensitization to the hapten diphenylcyclopropenone (DPC). The receptors come from a woman between 35 and 50 years old with alopecia areata. Some clones in this sample may be carry-over from other donors' samples.

In its sample, this clonotype was seen a few times. The gene calls are TRBV5-1 and TRBJ1-4; perhaps TRBD1 as D (5 bases). This CDR3 has 14 residues. Germline values: CDR1 SGHRS, CDR2 YFSETQ. Between the trimmed V and J ends, which lost 4 bases and 8 bases, there was a span of 15 bases. CDR3 loop: CASSATQGGEKLFF. CDR3 nucleotide sequence: TGCGCCAGCAGCGCAACGCAGGGAGGGGAAAAACTGTTTTTT. Complete variable domain (other parts from reference TRBV5-1 and TRBJ1-4): KAGVTQTPRYLIKTRGQQVTLSCSPISGHRSVSWYQQTPGQGLQFLFEYFSETQRNKGNFPGRFSGRQFSNSRSEMNVSTLELGDSALYLCASSATQGGEKLFFGSGTQLSVL.

This clonotype has ten or more counts. V and J are TRBV3-1 and TRBJ1-1; no reliable D call. V was clipped by 4 bases and J by 2 bases, with 11 bases between them. CDR3 length: 14 residues. The germline gives CDR1 LGHDT, CDR2 YNNKEL (reference sequence). The CDR3 spells CASSPPGINTEAFF. CDR3 DNA sequence: TGTGCCAGCAGCCCACCGGGGATTAACACTGAAGCTTTCTTT.

This clonotype was seen only a few times. This chain connects TRBV9 to TRBJ2-1; 8 bases line up with TRBD2. CDR3 length equals 13 residues. After removal of 6 bases from V and 6 bases from J, the junction contained 5 bases not matched to a gene. Germline V CDR1 and CDR2: SGDLS, YYNGEE. The CDR3 loop reads CASNPGGVNEQFF. The CDR3 DNA is TGTGCCAGCAATCCGGGAGGGGTCAATGAGCAGTTCTTC.

This clonotype showed up many times. This chain connects TRBV4-3 to TRBJ2-7; 7 bases fit TRBD2. CDR3 length: 15 amino acids. Per the germline V gene, CDR1 is LGHNA and CDR2 is YSLEER. The V segment lost 3 bases and the J segment 0 bases; nucleotides outside the gene matches: 5. The CDR3 DNA reads TGCGCCAGCAGCCATAGCGGGCGAAGCTCCTACGAGCAGTACTTC. This translates into CASSHSGRSSYEQYF.

This chain uses TRBV2 with TRBJ2-5, with 14 bases fitting TRBD2. From germline, CDR1 is SNHLY and CDR2 FYNNEI. V was clipped by 3 bases and J by 3 bases; unmatched bases: 0. The CDR3 extends over 15 amino acids. The CDR3 DNA follows: TGTGCCAGCAGTGAGGGACTAGCGGGAGAAGAGACCCAGTACTTC. It specifies CASSEGLAGEETQYF.

This chain joins TRBV7-2 and TRBJ1-1; weak D call: TRBD1 (6 bases). Germline CDR1 and CDR2: SGHTA and FQGNSA. The CDR3 totals 14 residues. V was pared by 5 bases and J by 4 bases, with 14 bases between. CDR3 DNA: TGTGCCAGCAGCCGAACAGGGACGGGCACTGAAGCTTTCTTT. Translation: CASSRTGTGTEAFF.

This clonotype showed up just a few times. The J gene is TRBJ2-2, the V gene TRBV7-9, with unresolved D. Germline values: CDR1 SEHNR, CDR2 FQNEAQ (reference sequence). The CDR3 runs 15 residues. Deletions cut 2 bases from V and 1 base from J, with 8 bases between. The CDR3 reads CASSLFGGNTGELFF. CDR3 sequence (DNA): TGTGCCAGCAGCTTATTCGGCGGGAACACCGGGGAGCTGTTTTTT.